Listed here is a single T cell receptor (beta chain). Its antigen specificity is not known. No qualities accompany the bases; no much larger clone lies one base away. This entry comes from a study of PD-L1 blockade in urothelial cancer listed by TCRdb under 2017. Context from the whole study: Therapy was started in about 2014 for all patients, and atezolizumab 1,200 mg was administered intravenously every 3 weeks. Blood samples gave a median of about 130,000 T cells and 80,000 to 95,000 unique TCRs, with a median clonality of approximately 0.08. Blood samples were analyzed 3 weeks after the start of treatment (second dose) and 6 weeks after the start of treatment. An ECOG performance status of 0 or 1 was recorded for the patients, and 0 to 3 prior chemotherapy regimens had been received by the patients. Pretreatment tumor samples, along with matched peripheral blood collected serially before and after atezolizumab treatment, underwent TCR sequencing. Somatic, immune and clinical correlates of response to PD-L1 blockade with atezolizumab in urothelial cancer were the focus of an exploratory multi-omic analysis. About nine tenths of the roughly 29 patients were males with bladder-origin urothelial cancer, and about 65% of the roughly 30 reported a prior smoking history. Durable clinical benefit meant progression-free survival longer than 6 months, and TCR features were also tested against progression-free and overall survival. In the same patients, whole exome sequencing and RNA sequencing of pretreatment tumors were performed in addition to TCR sequencing. Under 30 patients had pretreatment blood TCR-seq, some 24 had at least one posttreatment blood collection, and some 24 had tumor TCR-seq. Durable clinical benefit was achieved by nine patients and was not achieved by 20 patients. The paper's findings and limits, for the study overall: Small sample size (n of about 30) and many exploratory analyses mean the results are intended to be hypothesis-generating. Patients with durable benefit showed greater expansion of tumor-associated TCR clones in peripheral blood 3 weeks after starting treatment (n of about 20, p = 0.022). A pretreatment peripheral blood TCR clonality below the median was linked to improved progression-free and overall survival.

The time point label on this specimen signifies: pretreatment peripheral blood. The cohort included some 30 patients with locally advanced or metastatic urothelial carcinoma who were treated at Memorial Sloan Kettering on a trial protocol. Peripheral blood mononuclear cells were collected pretreatment and during treatment, with between 1 and 8 total time points per patient. The Qiagen DNeasy Blood extraction kit was used to purify genomic DNA from total PBMCs and from tumor samples. PBMCs were collected pretreatment and during treatment, and were isolated and stored as previously described. Synthetic TCR analog templates were spiked into each PCR to estimate absolute template abundance from read counts. The immunoSEQ assay used bias-controlled V and J gene primers to amplify TCRbeta CDR3 regions from genomic DNA. Rearranged TCRbeta segments were sequenced at approximately 20X coverage. The source study handled its data this way. Clustering was used to correct sequencing errors, and CDR3s were annotated against IMGT to assign V, D and J genes. Downstream analyses used only productive TCRbeta rearrangements and left out out-of-frame or stop-codon sequences. Clonality was computed as one minus Shannon entropy normalized by the log of the number of unique productive sequences. Fisher's exact test with Benjamini-Hochberg correction, using a cutoff of adjusted p below 0.01, was how clones that differed between time points or between blood and tumor were identified. Imported from immuneACCESS, the table was reduced by TCRdb to in-frame sequences with V and J called. These copies leave out some clones; in studies compared against another copy, an unresolved V gene accounts for under half, and the cause of the remainder is not known. The DNA was the basis for D and trimming; V, J and clone size are from that table. The sample has about 130,000 clones on record, about four fifths of them singletons. Roughly 3.2% of the sample lies in the top ten.

As encoded in the germline V gene (reference sequence), CDR1 is LNHDA while CDR2 is SQIVND. V and J lose 3 bases and 0 bases, and a span of 9 bases separates them. The CDR3 runs 15 residues from the cysteine to the phenylalanine. Just the 45-base CDR3 DNA is kept, in frame starting at base 1. This sequence originates from a man aged 45 to 65 with urothelial cancer. The sequencing here drew on PBMCs, taken around atezolizumab (anti-PD-L1) treatment. The sequence joins TRBV19 to TRBJ1-3; 6 matching bases give a weak D call of TRBD1. Read as DNA, the sequence is TGTGCCAGTAGTATCAGGGGAGACTCTGGAAACACCATATATTTT. This gives the protein CASSIRGDSGNTIYF.